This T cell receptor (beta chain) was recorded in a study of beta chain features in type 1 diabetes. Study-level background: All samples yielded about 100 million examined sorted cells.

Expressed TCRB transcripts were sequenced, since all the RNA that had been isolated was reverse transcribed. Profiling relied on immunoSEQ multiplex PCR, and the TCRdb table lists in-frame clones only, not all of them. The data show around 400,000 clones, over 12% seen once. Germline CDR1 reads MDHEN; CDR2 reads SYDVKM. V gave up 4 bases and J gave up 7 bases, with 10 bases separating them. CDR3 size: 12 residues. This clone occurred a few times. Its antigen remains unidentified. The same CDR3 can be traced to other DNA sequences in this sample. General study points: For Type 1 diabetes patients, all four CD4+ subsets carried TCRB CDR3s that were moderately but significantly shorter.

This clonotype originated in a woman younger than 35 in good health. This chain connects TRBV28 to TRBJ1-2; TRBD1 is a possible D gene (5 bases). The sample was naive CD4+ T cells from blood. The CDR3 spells CASSSQGFGYTF. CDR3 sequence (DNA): TGTGCCAGCAGTTCCCAGGGTTTTGGCTACACCTTC.